The entry below gives a single T cell receptor beta chain sequence along with its context. Its antigen is still unknown. This entry comes from a study of shared clonotypes between healthy human individuals. As for the study in general: The donor group consisted of two women and a few men, aged 18 to 49. Study-wide results and limits: Lower generation probabilities were found for non-shared clonotypes than for those shared by all four donors. Sampling used blood alone; tissue repertoires probably differ.

DNA at 200 ng, approximately 30,000 T cell genomes, went into sorted-subset replicate PCRs. Sequenced by immunoSEQ multiplex PCR; TCRdb stores in-frame clones only, minus some. This table has around 1.6 million clones, 95% to 99% appearing once. Germline V CDR1 and CDR2: LGHNA, YNFKEQ. V lost 4 bases to trimming and J lost 0 bases; unmatched junction nucleotides: 9. This CDR3 is built from 18 residues. The chain recombines TRBV4-2 with TRBJ2-7; 13 nucleotides line up with TRBD2. Sequencing was performed on naive CD4+ T cells sorted from blood. The subset was: CD45RA+ positively selected. The origin of this receptor is a man younger than 45 in good health. CDR3 coding DNA: TGTGCCAGCAGCCGTATGATAGGGACTAGCGGGGCCTCCTACGAGCAGTACTTC. Protein sequence: CASSRMIGTSGASYEQYF.